This TCR beta chain was documented in a study of shared T cell receptors in the human thymus. V shed 1 base and J shed 3 bases, with 22 bases lying between them. The CDR3 has 19 amino acids. The germline CDR1 and CDR2 sequences are SGHTA and FQGTGA. The data were produced by immunoSEQ multiplex PCR, yet TCRdb's version contains in-frame clones alone and is incomplete. The table shows hundreds of thousands of clones, with around 85% occurring only once. These data were also filed under a second study, of human thymus T cells. In that study: Infants served as donors; they were healthy and Finnish and were having corrective surgery for congenital heart defects. Resected material from corrective heart surgery provided the thymus tissue analysed. Apparent skewing of V and J gene usage characterized both thymic and blood repertoires.

The sequenced sample was thymocytes. The chain links TRBV7-3 to TRBJ2-1; D uncertain. This sequence was found in a girl under three years old with a congenital heart defect. For the CDR3, the DNA is TGTGCCAGCAGCTTAAGGCCCACGCCAGTTATGTCTTACTACAATGAGCAGTTCTTC. This sequence encodes CASSLRPTPVMSYYNEQFF.